Below are 24 T cell receptor beta chains sequenced from a single sample in a study of shared clonotypes between healthy human individuals. The table came from immunoSEQ multiplex PCR; TCRdb's copy has only in-frame clones and leaves some out. The sample includes millions of clones, about 92% of them seen just once. The specimen sequenced was naive CD4+ T cells sorted from blood. Subset here: CD45RA+ positively selected. These receptors were collected from a man aged 18 to 30 in good health.

This clone has more than one count but fewer than ten. This specimen includes other DNA sequences encoding the same CDR3. V usage is TRBV29-1 and J usage is TRBJ1-1; D unclear. Germline CDR1 SQVTM, CDR2 ANQGSEA. Trimming took 3 bases from V and 4 from J, leaving 6 bases between them. CDR3 length equals 11 residues. The CDR3 nucleotides are TGCAGCGTTGATTCGGGCACTGAAGCTTTCTTT. Protein: CSVDSGTEAFF. The full variable domain, rest sourced from reference TRBV29-1 and TRBJ1-1, is SAVISQKPSRDICQRGTSLTIQCQVDSQVTMMFWYRQQPGQSLTLIATANQGSEATYESGFVIDKFPISRPNLTFSTLTVSNMSPEDSSIYLCSVDSGTEAFFGQGTRLTVV.

Concerning this clone itself: The same CDR3 can be traced to other DNA sequences in this sample. The chain couples TRBV5-1 to TRBJ1-6; D remains unclear. CDR1 SGHRS and CDR2 YFSETQ come from the germline V gene. This CDR3 is 16 amino acids long. Trimming cost V 2 bases and J 0 bases, with 9 bases left between them. The CDR3, as DNA: TGCGCCAGCAGCTTCGGAGGAAGCTCCTATAATTCACCCCTCCACTTT. It yields the protein CASSFGGSSYNSPLHF.

Details on this clone: The same CDR3 can be traced to other DNA sequences in this sample. The rearrangement uses TRBV27 and TRBJ2-3; D might be TRBD2 (6 bases). Germline values: CDR1 MNHEY, CDR2 SMNVEV (reference sequence). V was trimmed by 3 bases and J by 0 bases, leaving 10 bases between them. The length of the CDR3 is 15 residues. CDR3 bases: TGTGCCAGCAGTTTGGAGGGGACTAGCACAGATACGCAGTATTTT. Its protein is CASSLEGTSTDTQYF.

V and J are TRBV19 and TRBJ2-4, with TRBD2 matching over 7 bases. Losses at the gene ends were 5 bases for V and 0 bases for J; bases not matched to a gene: 4. Germline values: CDR1 LNHDA, CDR2 SQIVND (reference sequence). This CDR3 comprises 15 residues. CDR3 in DNA: TGTGCCAGTAGTGGGGGGGTTCTAGCCAAAAACATTCAGTACTTC. Its translation: CASSGGVLAKNIQYF.

The chain couples TRBV6-1 to TRBJ2-7, with 7 bases matching TRBD1. Per the germline V gene, CDR1 is MNHNS and CDR2 is SASEGT. The trim removed 4 bases at V and 2 bases at J, leaving 8 bases unmatched. CDR3 size: 15 residues. This CDR3 is CASSGRSGQTYEQYF. The CDR3 coding sequence is TGTGCCAGCAGTGGAAGGTCGGGACAGACCTACGAGCAGTACTTC.

This rearrangement joins TRBV27 to TRBJ2-1; D might be TRBD2 (7 bases). This CDR3 has 16 amino acids. The germline CDR1 and CDR2 sequences are MNHEY and SMNVEV (reference sequence). Trimming pared 5 bases from V and 5 bases from J, leaving 19 bases between. CDR3 DNA sequence: TGTGCCAGCAGTCTCCGTTGGGGGGGCCGTAACAATGAGCAGTTCTTC. Its protein product is CASSLRWGGRNNEQFF.

The chain has TRBV6-6 and TRBJ2-2; D gene ambiguous. Germline CDR1 and CDR2: MNHNY and SVGAGI (reference sequence). CDR3 size: 13 residues. V was cut by 7 bases and J by 5 bases, with 11 bases left in between. DNA of the CDR3: TGTGCCAGCATCGTCGTCGGGACCGGGGAGCTGTTTTTT. It encodes CASIVVGTGELFF.

The chain is built from TRBV18 and TRBJ2-5; no firm D call. Trimming removed 6 bases at V and 5 bases at J, with 13 bases between. From germline, CDR1 is KGHSH and CDR2 LQKENI. This CDR3 has 13 residues. The CDR3 region has the DNA TGTGCCAGCTCCCTTCCTATGGGGGAGACCCAGTACTTC. Residues: CASSLPMGETQYF.

The J gene is TRBJ1-2, the V gene TRBV28; possible D gene TRBD1, 6 bases. V lost 7 bases and J 2 bases, leaving 17 bases between the germline ends. The CDR3 contains 15 residues. Per the germline V gene, CDR1 is MDHEN and CDR2 is SYDVKM. The CDR3 spells CASTKGTMGNYGYTF. The CDR3 DNA reads TGTGCCAGCACCAAGGGGACAATGGGGAACTATGGCTACACCTTC.

This clone was seen a single time. The chain carries TRBV5-4 and TRBJ1-1, with 7 bases aligning to TRBD1. Germline V gives CDR1 SGHNT, CDR2 YYREEE (reference sequence). There are 15 residues in the CDR3. V shed 0 bases and J 0 bases; nucleotides not matched to a gene: 2. The DNA of the CDR3 is TGTGCCAGCAGCTTGGAGGGACAGCTGAACACTGAAGCTTTCTTT. It is translated as CASSLEGQLNTEAFF.

This clone has just one count. V gene TRBV11-3 combines with J gene TRBJ2-3; D assignment may be TRBD1 or TRBD2 (5 bases each). The V end was cut by 5 bases, the J end by 6 bases, with 12 bases between. This CDR3 is 13 amino acids long. The germline V gene encodes CDR1 SGHNT and CDR2 YENEEA. The CDR3 DNA reads as TGTGCCAGCAGCACTTCGGGGCTTGATACGCAGTATTTT. Translated, it gives CASSTSGLDTQYF.

On this clone itself: This specimen includes other DNA sequences encoding the same CDR3. The chain combines TRBV5-1 with TRBJ2-3; the match to TRBD2 covers 14 bases. CDR1 and CDR2 (germline): SGHRS, YFSETQ. The junction had 3 bases not matched to a gene; V was cut back by 4 bases and J by 5 bases. The CDR3 contains 15 residues. The CDR3 loop reads CASSLTSGRGDTQYF. For the CDR3, the DNA is TGCGCCAGCAGCCTGACTAGCGGGAGGGGAGATACGCAGTATTTT.

CDR3 nucleotide sequence: TGTGCCAGCAGCTTAAGAGAAAACTATGGCTACACCTTC. Encoded protein: CASSLRENYGYTF. The chain combines TRBV13 with TRBJ1-2; D gene unclear. Germline lookup yields CDR1 PRHDT and CDR2 FYEKMQ (reference sequence). Trimming took off 2 bases at V and 2 bases at J, with 6 bases between the two ends. This CDR3 contains 13 residues.

Note on this clone: One end of the junction fails to match germline, which may point to a read error. The chain has TRBV7-7 and TRBJ2-1; D is ambiguous. Per germline, CDR1 SSHAT and CDR2 FNYEAQ (reference sequence). The CDR3 is 15 amino acids. The CDR3 is CASSPLVSSYNEQFF. The CDR3 coding sequence is TGTGCTAGCAGCCCCCTGGTAAGCTCCTACAATGAGCAGTTCTTC.

CDR3 DNA: TGTGCCAGCCGATCTGGGGTAGGGGGCGCGGACACCGGGGAGCTGTTTTTT. Protein product: CASRSGVGGADTGELFF. This chain links TRBV7-9 with TRBJ2-2, with 7 bases lining up with TRBD1. CDR3 length: 17 residues. V lost 8 bases and J lost 3; bases outside the gene matches: 15. Per germline, CDR1 SEHNR and CDR2 FQNEAQ (reference sequence).

This clone has only one observation. This chain uses TRBV5-8 with TRBJ2-3; 7 bases are a match to TRBD1. Per germline, CDR1 SGHTS and CDR2 YDEGEE. The CDR3 extends over 15 amino acids. Trimming removed 4 bases from V and 1 base from J; junction bases left unmatched: 6. This CDR3 reads CASSVQGSGTDTQYF. The CDR3 bases are TGTGCCAGCAGCGTACAGGGGTCTGGCACAGATACGCAGTATTTT.

The gene calls are TRBV5-6 and TRBJ2-2; the D call may be TRBD1 or TRBD2 (5 bases each). Germline-derived CDR1 and CDR2 are SGHDT and YYEEEE. This CDR3 region has 15 residues. The V end lost 4 bases, the J end lost 9 bases, and 19 bases lay between the germline ends. The chain's CDR3 is CASSPDLMGPRELFF. In DNA form, the CDR3 reads TGTGCCAGCAGCCCCGACTTGATGGGACCTCGGGAGCTGTTTTTT.

The chain joins TRBV19 to TRBJ1-1; 7 bases agree with TRBD1. With 8 bases clipped from V and 5 bases from J, the junction kept 8 bases outside the gene matches. The CDR3 covers 13 residues. Germline assignment: CDR1 LNHDA and CDR2 SQIVND (reference sequence). DNA for the CDR3: TGTGCCAGTCGGCATCCAGGGGGGACTGAAGCTTTCTTT. This encodes CASRHPGGTEAFF.

V gene TRBV5-4 combines with J gene TRBJ2-5, with D perhaps matching TRBD2 (5 bases). The CDR3 covers 15 residues. Germline lookup yields CDR1 SGHNT and CDR2 YYREEE (reference sequence). The germline V and J ends were trimmed by 1 base and 5 bases, with 15 bases remaining between them. In nucleotides, the CDR3 is TGTGCCAGCAGCTTGATTTCGGGGTTACCTGAGACCCAGTACTTC. It specifies CASSLISGLPETQYF.

A word on this clone: This CDR3 is also generated by other DNA sequences in the sample. The chain has TRBV30 and TRBJ1-5; D is undetermined. The germline V and J ends were trimmed by 1 base and 0 bases, with 4 bases remaining between them. The CDR3 extends over 13 amino acids. In germline, CDR1 is GTSNPN, CDR2 SVGIG (reference sequence). The CDR3 DNA follows: TGTGCCTGGAGTGCGTCTAGCAATCAGCCCCAGCATTTT. It translates to CAWSASSNQPQHF.

The CDR3 spells CASSQDTGRDEQYF. CDR3 nucleotides: TGCGCCAGCAGCCAAGACACAGGGAGGGACGAGCAGTACTTC. This chain links TRBV4-1 with TRBJ2-7; D may be TRBD2 (7 bases). Looked up from germline, CDR1 is MGHRA and CDR2 is YSYEKL. V dropped 0 bases and J dropped 5 bases, with 11 bases sitting between them. CDR3 size: 14 residues.

This clone appeared once. This chain joins TRBV27 and TRBJ2-1; no definite D call. The length of the CDR3 is 17 residues. The V gene lost 8 bases and the J gene lost 2 bases, with 22 bases spanning the gap. Germline-derived CDR1 and CDR2 are MNHEY and SMNVEV (reference sequence). Written as DNA, the CDR3 is TGTGCCAGCTCTAAGCTGGCTGGGCAGGTCCCCTACAATGAGCAGTTCTTC. This gives the protein CASSKLAGQVPYNEQFF.

The chain recombines TRBV25-1 with TRBJ2-3, with 7 bases fitting TRBD2. J was trimmed by 3 bases and V by 6 bases; bases with no gene match: 6. From germline, CDR1 is MGHDK and CDR2 SYGVNS. The CDR3 has 14 amino acids. CDR3 in amino acids: CASSRAGMTDTQYF. The CDR3 nucleotides are TGTGCCAGCAGCCGAGCGGGAATGACAGATACGCAGTATTTT.

The V gene is TRBV2, the J gene TRBJ1-1, with D possibly TRBD1 on 6 matching bases. The CDR3 runs to 14 residues. Between the trimmed V and J ends, which lost 4 bases and 1 base, there was a span of 10 bases. Looked up from germline, CDR1 is SNHLY and CDR2 is FYNNEI. The CDR3 loop is CASSGRQANTEAFF. Here the CDR3 DNA reads TGTGCCAGCAGTGGTCGACAGGCGAACACTGAAGCTTTCTTT.